Listed here are 12 T cell receptor beta chains from one sample, sequenced in a study of control samples from healthy donors and cancer patients. TCRdb keeps only in-frame clones here, not all; method: immunoSEQ multiplex PCR. The table has some 98,000 clones, less than 85% seen once; the top ten hold more than 30%. The sequenced sample was PBMCs. Source of these receptors: a man aged 70-80 years with lung cancer.

The chain employs TRBV7-3 and TRBJ2-1, with D possibly matching TRBD1 (5 bases). CDR3 length: 14 amino acids. Germline V gene lookup returns CDR1 SGHTA and CDR2 FQGTGA. Trimming pared 1 base from V and 6 bases from J, leaving 10 bases between. The CDR3 reads CASSLRAGFNEQFF. DNA of the CDR3: TGTGCCAGCAGCTTAAGAGCAGGGTTCAATGAGCAGTTCTTC.

Only a few counts were recorded for this clone. The chain uses TRBV19 and TRBJ1-5, with D hard to call. Germline CDR1 is LNHDA and CDR2 is SQIVND (reference sequence). The CDR3 covers 15 residues. V lost 6 bases and J 2 bases, leaving 14 bases between the germline ends. This chain's CDR3 is CASRSPGGGNQPQHF. The CDR3 nucleotides read TGTGCCAGTAGATCCCCAGGTGGGGGCAATCAGCCCCAGCATTTT.

CDR3 in amino acids: CAWSPRTGAGNQPQHF. CDR3 in DNA: TGTGCCTGGAGCCCCAGGACAGGGGCCGGCAATCAGCCCCAGCATTTT. The rearrangement uses TRBV30 and TRBJ1-5; 9 bases map to TRBD1. The germline V gene has CDR1 GTSNPN and CDR2 SVGIG (reference sequence). V was pared by 3 bases and J by 2 bases, with 8 bases of the junction left unmatched. The CDR3 extends over 16 amino acids.

This sequence joins TRBV11-2 and TRBJ2-1; the D call may be TRBD1 or TRBD2 (5 bases each). The CDR3 is 19 amino acids. V was trimmed by 0 bases and J by 0 bases, leaving 18 bases between them. CDR1 and CDR2 (germline): SGHAT, FQNNGV. The chain's CDR3 is CASSLERVYRGASYNEQFF. Written as DNA, the CDR3 is TGTGCCAGCAGCTTAGAGCGGGTTTATCGGGGCGCCTCCTACAATGAGCAGTTCTTC.

The chain uses TRBV11-2 and TRBJ2-7, with D possibly matching TRBD1 (5 bases). The CDR3 sequence is 13 residues long. Looked up from germline, CDR1 is SGHAT and CDR2 is FQNNGV. Between the trimmed V and J ends, which lost 2 bases and 6 bases, there was a span of 11 bases. This CDR3 reads CASSLTQGSEQYF. CDR3 DNA sequence: TGTGCCAGCAGCTTAACCCAGGGATCCGAGCAGTACTTC.

V gene TRBV5-1 combines with J gene TRBJ1-3; tentatively, D is TRBD1 (5 bases). Between the trimmed V and J ends, which lost 5 bases and 3 bases, there was a span of 9 bases. CDR1 SGHRS and CDR2 YFSETQ come from the germline V gene. This CDR3 has 13 amino acids. The CDR3 DNA follows: TGCGCCAGCAGGATAGGGGATGGAAACACCATATATTTT. Its protein is CASRIGDGNTIYF. The full variable domain, in which reference TRBV5-1 and TRBJ1-3 provide the parts outside the CDR3, is KAGVTQTPRYLIKTRGQQVTLSCSPISGHRSVSWYQQTPGQGLQFLFEYFSETQRNKGNFPGRFSGRQFSNSRSEMNVSTLELGDSALYLCASRIGDGNTIYFGEGSWLTVV.

This rearrangement joins TRBV20-1 to TRBJ1-1, with D uncertain. This CDR3 comprises 10 residues. Germline V gives CDR1 DFQATT, CDR2 SNEGSKA (reference sequence). Trimming took off 6 bases at V and 4 bases at J, with 6 bases between the two ends. CDR3 sequence (DNA): TGCAGTGCAAGCGGCACTGAAGCTTTCTTT. This gives the protein CSASGTEAFF.

The gene calls are TRBV30 and TRBJ2-3; D not certain. Germline loops: CDR1 GTSNPN, CDR2 SVGIG (reference sequence). The CDR3 runs 11 residues. V was trimmed by 4 bases and J by 8 bases, leaving 10 bases between them. This CDR3 is CAWNNLGTQYF. The CDR3 region has the DNA TGTGCCTGGAACAACTTAGGTACGCAGTATTTT.

This clone was recorded a few times. The J gene is TRBJ2-6, the V gene TRBV6-5; no firm D call. The CDR3 runs 15 residues. The V end lost 4 bases, the J end lost 4 bases, and 11 bases lay between the germline ends. Germline V gene data show CDR1 as MNHEY and CDR2 as SVGAGI. The CDR3 DNA follows: TGTGCCAGCAGTTCCACGACTCCAGGGGCCAACGTCCTGACTTTC. Amino acid sequence: CASSSTTPGANVLTF.

The V call is TRBV19, the J call TRBJ2-5; no reliable D call. Deletions cut 6 bases from V and 5 bases from J, with 10 bases between. Germline values: CDR1 LNHDA, CDR2 SQIVND (reference sequence). CDR3 size: 12 residues. The CDR3 loop reads CASSLNTETQYF. In DNA form, the CDR3 reads TGTGCCAGTAGCCTTAATACCGAGACCCAGTACTTC.

This chain links TRBV27 with TRBJ1-5; D may be TRBD1 (6 bases). V was shortened by 3 bases and J by 7 bases, with 16 bases between the two germline ends. Germline V gene lookup returns CDR1 MNHEY and CDR2 SMNVEV (reference sequence). The CDR3 is 15 amino acids. The CDR3 protein is CASSFLGGSGQPQHF. Written as DNA, the CDR3 is TGTGCCAGCAGTTTCCTTGGGGGCTCTGGACAGCCCCAGCATTTT.

The rearrangement uses TRBV7-2 and TRBJ2-3, with 11 bases lining up with TRBD2. The length of the CDR3 is 15 residues. The V and J ends lost 5 bases and 0 bases, in that order; junction bases with no gene match: 1. The germline V gene encodes CDR1 SGHTA and CDR2 FQGNSA. The CDR3 region has the DNA TGTGCCAGCAGCCCTAGCGGGGGGAGCACAGATACGCAGTATTTT. Its protein is CASSPSGGSTDTQYF. The full variable domain, its missing parts supplied by reference TRBV7-2 and TRBJ2-3, is GAGVSQSPSNKVTEKGKDVELRCDPISGHTALYWYRQSLGQGLEFLIYFQGNSAPDKSGLPSDRFSAERTGGSVSTLTIQRTQQEDSAVYLCASSPSGGSTDTQYFGPGTRLTVL.